One sample yielded the 28 T cell receptor beta chains listed below, sequenced in a study of T-cell memory formation after mild COVID-19. TCRdb passed the 5' RACE reads through MiXCR, listing each CDR3 protein once. The sample records about 250,000 distinct CDR3 sequences, 15% being singletons. The specimen was PBMCs or a T cell subset sorted from them (not recorded which). These receptors were obtained from an adult woman who had mild COVID-19 (a few samples of this study predate the infection). Cell type and time point are not known.

The V gene is TRBV5-1, the J gene TRBJ1-1; D call uncertain. Germline CDR1 is SGHRS and CDR2 is YFSETQ. The V gene lost 2 bases and the J gene lost 1 base, with 6 bases spanning the gap. The CDR3 loop spans 13 amino acids. For the CDR3, the DNA is TGCGCCAGCAGCTTCGACACGAACACTGAAGCTTTCTTT. This translates into CASSFDTNTEAFF.

The genes are TRBV29-1 and TRBJ2-7; 11 nucleotides match TRBD2. Germline-derived CDR1 and CDR2 are SQVTM and ANQGSEA. The CDR3 has 14 amino acids. V trimming: 7 bases; J trimming: 7 bases; junction bases outside the gene matches: 12. The CDR3 DNA follows: TGCAGCGCCGAGAATAGCGGGGGGGCTGGGGAGCAGTACTTC. Its translation: CSAENSGGAGEQYF.

This clonotype has only a few counts. The V call is TRBV20-1, the J call TRBJ1-6, with D possibly being TRBD1 (6 bases). Trimming removed 2 bases from V and 4 bases from J, with 18 bases in between. Germline V lookup: CDR1 DFQATT, CDR2 SNEGSKA (reference sequence). The CDR3 length is 17 residues. CDR3 in DNA: TGCAGTGCTAGACCCGGGGGGGGCGCGTTGTATAATTCACCCCTCCACTTT. It is translated as CSARPGGGALYNSPLHF.

This chain connects TRBV5-1 to TRBJ2-7; D may match TRBD1 or TRBD2 (6 bases each). Per germline, CDR1 SGHRS and CDR2 YFSETQ. The CDR3 has 15 amino acids. Trimming shortened V by 0 bases and J by 2 bases, and 12 bases separated the two germline ends. The CDR3 is CASSLAGALTYEQYF. The CDR3 coding sequence is TGCGCCAGCAGCTTGGCGGGGGCGCTTACCTACGAGCAGTACTTC.

This clonotype was counted between two and nine times. The genes are TRBV4-2 and TRBJ2-3, with 9 positions matching TRBD2. The length of the CDR3 is 18 residues. The junction had 13 bases not matched to a gene; V was cut back by 4 bases and J by 2 bases. The germline V gene has CDR1 LGHNA and CDR2 YNFKEQ. CDR3 sequence (DNA): TGTGCCAGCAGCCGCGAGGTACAGACTAGCGGAAACACAGATACGCAGTATTTT. Translation gives CASSREVQTSGNTDTQYF.

The rearrangement uses TRBV12-5 and TRBJ1-1, with D possibly TRBD1 on 6 matching bases. There are 13 residues in the CDR3. Per germline, CDR1 LGHNT and CDR2 FRNRAP. V shed 2 bases and J shed 4 bases, with 8 bases lying between them. CDR3 in DNA: TGTGCTAGTGGTTTGTACAGGGCCACTGAAGCTTTCTTT. It is translated as CASGLYRATEAFF.

This clonotype was seen many times. This chain joins TRBV3-1 and TRBJ2-7; D gene ambiguous. This CDR3 has 11 residues. Germline CDR1 and CDR2: LGHDT and YNNKEL (reference sequence). The V end was cut by 1 base, the J end by 5 bases, with 3 bases between. The CDR3 nucleotides read TGTGCCAGCAGCCAAGTTCACGAGCAGTACTTC. Translation gives CASSQVHEQYF.

At least ten counts were recorded for this clonotype. The chain combines TRBV10-3 with TRBJ2-1; D ambiguous. V dropped 5 bases and J dropped 2 bases, with 4 bases sitting between them. The CDR3 spans 12 residues. In germline, CDR1 is ENHRY, CDR2 SYGVKD. CDR3 loop: CAISSTYNEQFF. For the CDR3, the DNA is TGTGCCATCAGTTCGACCTACAATGAGCAGTTCTTC.

A few counts support this clonotype. J is TRBJ2-2 and V is TRBV9, with D tentatively TRBD1 or TRBD2 (5 bases each). Trimming took 0 bases from V and 6 from J, leaving 12 bases between them. The CDR3 is 15 amino acids. The germline CDR1 and CDR2 sequences are SGDLS and YYNGEE. The CDR3 nucleotides are TGTGCCAGCAGCGTAGTTGGGGGATCGGCCGGGGAGCTGTTTTTT. It translates to CASSVVGGSAGELFF.

The V and J genes are TRBV4-2 and TRBJ2-7; the D gene is possibly TRBD2 (6 bases). The CDR3 sequence is 15 residues long. The V end was cut by 0 bases, the J end by 5 bases, with 14 bases between. Germline V gene lookup returns CDR1 LGHNA and CDR2 YNFKEQ. CDR3 region: CASSQEAGYLNEQYF. The CDR3 region has the DNA TGTGCCAGCAGCCAAGAGGCGGGGTACTTGAACGAGCAGTACTTC.

This clonotype appeared a few times. The rearrangement joins TRBV7-9 to TRBJ2-5; a weak D match, TRBD2 (6 bases). Germline V lookup: CDR1 SEHNR, CDR2 FQNEAQ (reference sequence). V was trimmed by 8 bases and J by 3 bases, leaving 19 bases between them. This CDR3 is built from 15 residues. The CDR3 nucleotides read TGTGCCAGCTCGCCTGACCCGACTAGAAAAGAGACCCAGTACTTC. Translating gives CASSPDPTRKETQYF.

The chain is built from TRBV6-2 or TRBV6-3 and TRBJ2-1; 7 bases are a match to TRBD1. The trim removed 0 bases at V and 5 bases at J, leaving 7 bases unmatched. Per the germline V gene, CDR1 is MNHEY and CDR2 is SVGEGT. CDR3 size: 16 residues. CDR3 in amino acids: CASSYSRGGLNNEQFF. The CDR3 nucleotides read TGTGCCAGCAGTTACTCGAGAGGGGGCCTAAACAATGAGCAGTTCTTC.

The chain has TRBV7-8 and TRBJ1-1; no clear D. Germline CDR1 and CDR2: SGHVS and FQNEAQ. Trimming cost V 1 base and J 7 bases, with 16 bases left between them. The CDR3 has 15 amino acids. CDR3: CASSLGLPDHSEAFF. In DNA form, the CDR3 reads TGTGCCAGCAGCTTAGGGCTCCCGGACCACAGTGAAGCTTTCTTT.

This sequence joins TRBV12-3 or TRBV12-4 and TRBJ2-5, with a tentative D call TRBD2 (6 bases). The CDR3 extends over 14 amino acids. V shed 6 bases and J shed 1 base, with 12 bases lying between them. CDR3 sequence (DNA): TGTGCCAGCAGAGGAGGAGGGTCCCAAGAGACCCAGTACTTC. Residues: CASRGGGSQETQYF.

The genes are TRBV6-6 and TRBJ2-1, with 10 positions matching TRBD1. Germline V gene sequence: CDR1 MNHNY, CDR2 SVGAGI (reference sequence). V trimming: 6 bases; J trimming: 15 bases; junction bases outside the gene matches: 5. The CDR3 is 11 amino acids. The CDR3 DNA sequence: TGTGCCAGCAGCCGGGACAGGGGTAGGTTCTTC. This gives the protein CASSRDRGRFF.

The V call is TRBV20-1, the J call TRBJ1-5; D uncertain. Trimming cost V 2 bases and J 8 bases, with 10 bases left between them. Germline loops: CDR1 DFQATT, CDR2 SNEGSKA (reference sequence). CDR3 size: 12 residues. For the CDR3, the DNA is TGCAGTGCTAGAAAAGGGTCTAAGCCCCAGCATTTT. Encoded protein: CSARKGSKPQHF.

This clonotype was seen only a few times. The V gene is TRBV11-2, the J gene TRBJ2-5, with D uncertain. The CDR3 is 14 residues long. The germline CDR1 and CDR2 sequences are SGHAT and FQNNGV. V lost 6 bases and J lost 4, with 15 bases in between. This chain's CDR3 is CASRALRLGETQYF. Here the CDR3 DNA reads TGTGCCAGCAGGGCACTTAGGCTGGGAGAGACCCAGTACTTC.

V usage is TRBV24-1 and J usage is TRBJ2-7; D is undetermined. Germline loops: CDR1 KGHDR, CDR2 SFDVKD. Trimming shortened V by 9 bases and J by 2 bases, and 13 bases separated the two germline ends. CDR3 size: 13 residues. CDR3 protein: CATSETGTYEQYF. For the CDR3, the DNA is TGTGCCACCTCCGAGACTGGCACCTACGAGCAGTACTTC.

The table lists this clonotype with a few counts. V gene TRBV23-1 combines with J gene TRBJ2-2; TRBD2 matches at 14 bases. TRBV23-1 is given ORF status, its function remaining uncertain. With 3 bases clipped from V and 7 bases from J, the junction kept 7 bases outside the gene matches. The CDR3 length is 17 residues. Here the CDR3 DNA reads TGCGCCAGCAGTCATTCGACTAGCGGGAGGGCCATCGGGGAGCTGTTTTTT. It is translated as CASSHSTSGRAIGELFF.

This clonotype was detected only a few times. The rearrangement uses TRBV5-6 and TRBJ1-6; D is unresolved. Per the germline V gene, CDR1 is SGHDT and CDR2 is YYEEEE. Trimming removed 0 bases from V and 6 bases from J, with 7 bases in between. The CDR3 is made up of 14 amino acids. The CDR3 protein is CASSLAYGNSPLHF. The DNA for the CDR3 is TGTGCCAGCAGCTTGGCCTATGGTAATTCACCCCTCCACTTT. Full variable domain (outside the CDR3, taken from reference TRBV5-6 and TRBJ1-6): DAGVTQSPTHLIKTRGQQVTLRCSPKSGHDTVSWYQQALGQGPQFIFQYYEEEERQRGNFPDRFSGHQFPNYSSELNVNALLLGDSALYLCASSLAYGNSPLHFGNGTRLTVT.

This clonotype was counted many times. For the CDR3, the DNA is TGTGCCAGCAGTTTACGGGATAGCAATCAGCCCCAGCATTTT. Encoded protein: CASSLRDSNQPQHF. The chain links TRBV12-3 or TRBV12-4 to TRBJ1-5; D is unclear. Trimming removed 2 bases at V and 0 bases at J, with 5 bases between. The CDR3 extends over 14 amino acids.

This chain connects TRBV7-2 to TRBJ2-1; no clear D. From germline, CDR1 is SGHTA and CDR2 FQGNSA. The V and J ends lost 2 bases and 9 bases respectively, with 5 bases between them. The CDR3 length is 11 residues. DNA of the CDR3: TGTGCCAGCAGCTTAAGATCTGAGCAGTTCTTC. Translated, it gives CASSLRSEQFF.

The chain combines TRBV12-3 or TRBV12-4 with TRBJ1-1, with no clear D. This CDR3 is built from 13 residues. Trimming took 10 bases from V and 6 from J, leaving 18 bases between them. CDR3 loop: CATKRSTGAEAFF. The CDR3 DNA is TGTGCCACCAAGAGGTCGACTGGGGCTGAAGCTTTCTTT.

The chain employs TRBV7-2 and TRBJ2-3, with TRBD2 identical over 11 bases. Germline V lookup: CDR1 SGHTA, CDR2 FQGNSA. The V segment lost 10 bases and the J segment 4 bases; nucleotides outside the gene matches: 7. This CDR3 contains 14 residues. The CDR3 region is CATGTSGGADTQYF. CDR3 DNA: TGTGCCACCGGGACTAGCGGTGGCGCAGATACGCAGTATTTT.

This clonotype was observed a few times. The rearrangement links TRBV12-3 or TRBV12-4 to TRBJ2-2; D remains unclear. The CDR3 loop spans 13 amino acids. The germline V and J ends were trimmed by 3 bases and 6 bases, with 8 bases remaining between them. The CDR3, as DNA: TGTGCCAGCAGTTTCGAATTCGCCGGGGAGCTGTTTTTT. Amino acid sequence: CASSFEFAGELFF.

V is TRBV12-3 or TRBV12-4 and J is TRBJ1-5; D is undetermined. Trimming shortened V by 3 bases and J by 1 base, and 13 bases separated the two germline ends. This CDR3 contains 16 residues. In DNA form, the CDR3 reads TGTGCCAGCAGTTTTGGTGGACGGCTGAGCAATCAGCCCCAGCATTTT. It codes for CASSFGGRLSNQPQHF.

There are a few counts of this clonotype. J is TRBJ2-2 and V is TRBV6-5; D possibly corresponds to TRBD1 (5 bases). CDR1 and CDR2 from the germline V gene are MNHEY and SVGAGI. The CDR3 consists of 13 residues. V gave up 7 bases and J gave up 5 bases, with 11 bases separating them. CDR3 DNA sequence: TGTGCCAGCACGCCAGGGTGGACCGGGGAGCTGTTTTTT. It codes for CASTPGWTGELFF.

This clonotype was seen only a few times. This sequence joins TRBV7-6 and TRBJ1-2; D may be TRBD1 (5 bases). Per the germline V gene, CDR1 is SGHVS and CDR2 is FNYEAQ. Trimming took off 1 base at V and 5 bases at J, with 11 bases between the two ends. The CDR3 loop spans 14 amino acids. CDR3 residues: CASSLGEGTYGYTF. DNA for the CDR3: TGTGCCAGCAGCTTAGGGGAAGGGACTTATGGCTACACCTTC.